This T cell receptor (beta chain) was observed in a study of shared clonotypes between healthy human individuals. Regarding the study as a whole: Sampling included only blood; tissue repertoires likely differ.

Donation came from healthy HIV-negative adults that had no recent acute infections or vaccinations. Assay used: immunoSEQ multiplex PCR; TCRdb lists only in-frame clones, some missing. This table has 100,000 or so clones, more than 45% appearing once. As concerns this clone: The antigen remains undetermined.

V dropped 1 base and J dropped 6 bases, with 4 bases sitting between them. Germline V gene lookup returns CDR1 SEHNR and CDR2 FQNEAQ (reference sequence). There are 11 residues in the CDR3. The sequenced material came from PBMCs. This sequence was found in a woman in her thirties or forties in good health. Some clones in this sample may be carry-over from other donors' samples. The gene calls are TRBV7-9 and TRBJ2-7; the D is unclear. The DNA for the CDR3 is TGTGCCAGCAGCTTAGGGGTCGAGCAGTACTTC. Translating it yields CASSLGVEQYF. The variable domain in full, with the rest retrieved from reference TRBV7-9 and TRBJ2-7, is DTGVSQNPRHKITKRGQNVTFRCDPISEHNRLYWYRQTLGQGPEFLTYFQNEAQLEKSRLLSDRFSAERPKGSFSTLEIQRTEQGDSAMYLCASSLGVEQYFGPGTRLTVT.